The TCR beta chain under discussion was sequenced for a study of cytomegalovirus exposure and HLA in healthy donors (dated by TCRdb to about 2017). Study-wide context: An earlier analysis of approximately 590 of the donors reported approximately 300 Gb of sequence data and some 100 million unique TCR beta sequences from about 179 million T cells. Roughly 290 gigabases of sequencing data and around 88 million unique TCR sequences made up an early release that covered several hundred HLA-typed donors. The genetic ancestry cluster associated with self-reported Caucasian donors included 65% to 90% of the 300 to 450 genotyped donors. The study aimed to test whether cataloging public T cell receptors could reveal signatures of past pathogen exposure. Using immunosequencing, the study profiled T cell repertoires from 666 subjects and related those repertoires to cytomegalovirus serostatus. In addition to the first cohort of hundreds of subjects, a separate validation cohort of under 150 different subjects was used. High-throughput TCR immunosequencing, statistical association of individual TCRs with disease status, and machine learning were combined to predict cytomegalovirus infection status. A later analysis re-examined previously published TCR beta repertoires from more than 550 donors and added high-resolution HLA genotyping to investigate patterns of TCR occurrence. Rather than drawing on any new phenotypic data, the later analysis identified candidate immune exposures from TCR beta sequences and the way those sequences occurred across donors. In an earlier analysis of over 550 of the donors, high-throughput TCR beta sequencing was used to judge whether each TCR beta V gene segment behaved as functional or pseudogenic. Donor age, sex, ethnicity and CMV serostatus were collected together with the repertoire data. A later genetic analysis used genome-wide SNP genotypes for about 65% of the roughly 700 donors, treating that subset as a discovery cohort. Every discovery cohort repertoire had been produced on one sequencing platform. Both class I and class II loci were covered by HLA typing, at four-digit resolution. The number of typed donors differed by locus: roughly 629-640 for A, B, C, DRB1 and DQB1; some 540 for DQA1; approximately 600 for DPA1; and around 490 for DPB1. Roughly five DR-DQ haplotypes were handled as single units for association and clustering, since linkage in the cohort was strong. Across some 400 genotyped donors of the cohort, an average of about 200,000 unique TCR beta nucleotide sequences per donor were sequenced, and roughly 20% of those sequences were non-productive.

Summary of the overall study and its limitations: A few of the identified cytomegalovirus-associated TCR beta chains were confirmed in vitro to be specific for cytomegalovirus antigens. A later analysis found that TCR association rates varied across HLA loci, with DRB1 alleles showing the most associated TCRs and HLA-C alleles the fewest. The authors suggested that the approach could potentially be extended to other disease states and immunological phenotypes. Sequencing depth was assumed to be roughly uniform across donors in the presence/absence analyses, though that assumption may not hold. An association between a missense DCLRE1C variant and V-gene and J-gene trimming of TCR beta chains was found in a later genetic analysis and replicated in an independent cohort. Cytomegalovirus status was reported to be diagnosed by the classifier with high specificity and sensitivity in both the original and validation cohorts. A later analysis reported that several top co-occurrence clusters appeared linked to parvovirus B19, influenza, CMV and Epstein-Barr virus. CMV serostatus was the only immune exposure information available for the cohort. The earlier analysis of around 600 of the donors excluded some 16 rarely observed V segments, including chromosome 9 orphons, because counts were too low. While some public TCRs were present in many individuals, most TCR sequences turned up only very rarely across donors. Some IMGT-functional V segments, including TRBV6-2 and TRBV6-3, could not be told apart with the 87-base-pair reads, so those segments were excluded. Most CMV-associated TCR beta chains appeared to be HLA-restricted in a later analysis, and the HLA associations seemed to be driven largely by CMV exposure. In a later genetic analysis, fewer N-insertions in productive TCRs were reported among donors in an Asian-associated ancestry cluster than the roughly 700-donor mean. Because HLA typing was missing for some donors at each locus, association tests included only the typed subset. At a false discovery rate of 0.05, a later analysis linked fewer than 20,000 TCR beta sequences to specific HLA alleles. The cohort was sequenced for TCR beta chains only, and without alpha or paired-chain data the features that could be detected were limited. Broadly in line with IMGT annotations, most TCR beta V segments showed up in productive rearrangements about 87% or about 30% of the time in an earlier analysis of about 500 of the donors. Assigning TCR associations to individual alleles was difficult when HLA alleles, especially DR and DQ, strongly co-occurred. Linkage disequilibrium might explain the correlated functional status among segregating V segments, but an unknown experimental factor could not be ruled out. A later analysis found that HLA-associated TCR beta chains were more clonally expanded and had lower generation probabilities than equally common non-associated chains. A further reported finding was that TCR beta sequences accurately predicted the HLA-A and HLA-B alleles for most subjects in the first cohort. The study listed over 150 TCR beta chains as associated with cytomegalovirus. A cluster of highly shared sequence variants was judged likely to represent a technical artifact of the sequencing pipeline.

The germline V gene supplies CDR1 KGHSH and CDR2 LQKENI. Germline trimming: 3 bases from V, 1 base from J; junction bases outside gene matches: 10. Inclusive of the bounding cysteine and phenylalanine, the CDR3 is 20 residues long. This entry keeps only the CDR3 DNA: 60 bases, framed from base 1. About this clone: Its specific antigen is unknown. Base qualities are not recorded, but no much larger clone differs from it by a single base.

The cohort comprised around 700 healthy bone marrow donors. Cohort members were all nominally healthy when sampled, although unrecorded immune exposures were likely present. The donor tested CMV seronegative, placing the donor among the 300 to 450 seronegative members of the cohort. Every donor gave a peripheral blood sample, and the peripheral blood mononuclear cells from that sample were used for TCR beta sequencing. Genomic DNA extraction from the blood cell samples was performed with the Qiagen DNeasy Blood Extraction Kit. The library was generated by the immunoSEQ multiplex PCR assay. For the multiplex PCR, a mixture combining 60 forward primers for TCR Vbeta segments and 13 reverse primers for TCR Jbeta segments was used. The CDR3 region of rearranged TCR beta genes was amplified from genomic DNA by a multiplex PCR assay. The amplified TCR beta libraries were sequenced on the Illumina HiSeq System as 87-base-pair reads. Regarding the original processing steps: In a later analysis, about 80 million unique TCR beta chains were counted across the roughly 670 repertoires, and roughly 10 million of these chains were shared by at least two donors. A nearest-neighbor algorithm error-corrected the raw reads and collapsed the reads into unique sequences, merging closely related sequences to remove PCR and sequencing errors. CDR3 sequences were aligned to IMGT reference sequences to assign V, D and J gene segments. Each retained sequence needed at least a six-nucleotide match to both a V gene segment and a J gene segment. Rearrangements were classified as productive when the CDR3 lacked stop codons and remained in frame with V and J, and all other rearrangements were classified as non-productive. CDR3 was defined according to IMGT convention as the region running from the second conserved V-encoded cysteine to the conserved J-encoded phenylalanine. In an earlier analysis of approximately 500 of the donors, sequences lacking an unambiguous match to a single V gene segment were excluded. In an earlier analysis of approximately 610 of the donors, V segments were called functional above 56.7% productive rearrangements and were called segregating when the between-donor standard deviation exceeded 5%. A statistical classification framework was developed to diagnose cytomegalovirus status using the catalog of TCR beta chain sequences. A later analysis assigned V and J genes by comparing TCR nucleotide sequences with IMGT/GENE-DB human TR gene sequences. Using the TCRdist pipeline, a later analysis assigned CDR3 sequences along with most-parsimonious VDJ recombination scenarios. In a later analysis, every TCR beta chain was defined by the combination of its CDR3 amino acid sequence and its V-gene family, and reads without a unique V-gene family were dropped. To address suspected cross-contamination and a sequencing artifact, a later analysis removed 592 highly shared, low-generation-probability nucleotide sequences. In a later analysis, a clonal expansion index for each public chain was calculated from normalized within-repertoire ranks of inferred template counts. A later analysis computed generation probabilities with a VDJ recombination model fitted to out-of-frame rearrangements, and checked the results against IGoR. In a later analysis, hypergeometric tests were used to score TCR-TCR, TCR-HLA and TCR-CMV co-occurrence, with a repertoire-size bias correction applied to TCR pairs. To estimate false discovery rates, a later analysis permuted the HLA or CMV assignments 20 times. In a later analysis, co-occurring TCRs were grouped with DBSCAN, and TCRdist sequence similarity was added when clustering was performed within HLA-allele-positive subsets. For co-occurrence clustering, repertoires with fewer than 30,000 or more than 120,000 public chains were excluded, along with five repertoires with anomalous nucleotide sharing. TCRdb took over this immuneACCESS table, retaining in-frame rearrangements with V and J assigned. Such tables are incomplete; in checked studies, under half of the missing clones stem from an unresolved V gene, and the remainder is unexplained. V and J calls and clone size are as listed in that table; D and trimming were resolved from the DNA. Here the sample has about 140,000 clones; more than 75% occur a single time. The top ten clonotypes cover over 1.5% of the sample.

The sequenced sample was PBMCs. The V gene is TRBV18 and the J gene is TRBJ2-4; a stretch of 15 junction bases matches TRBD2. This clonotype originated in a man between 40 and 49 years old in good health and CMV-seronegative. CDR3 sequence: CASSPHLGLAGGLAKNIQYF. The DNA sequence is as follows: TGTGCCAGCTCACCGCACTTAGGACTAGCGGGGGGGCTCGCCAAAAACATTCAGTACTTC.